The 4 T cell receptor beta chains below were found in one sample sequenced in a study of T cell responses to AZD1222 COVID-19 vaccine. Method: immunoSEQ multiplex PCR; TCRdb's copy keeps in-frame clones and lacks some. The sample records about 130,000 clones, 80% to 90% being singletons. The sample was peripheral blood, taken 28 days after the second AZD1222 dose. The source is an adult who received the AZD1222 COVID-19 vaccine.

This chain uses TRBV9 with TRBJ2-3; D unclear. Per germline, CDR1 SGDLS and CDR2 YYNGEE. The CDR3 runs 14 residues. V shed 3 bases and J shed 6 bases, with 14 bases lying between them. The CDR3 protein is CASSADLGSDTQYF. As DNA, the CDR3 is TGTGCCAGCAGCGCCGACCTGGGAAGCGATACGCAGTATTTT.

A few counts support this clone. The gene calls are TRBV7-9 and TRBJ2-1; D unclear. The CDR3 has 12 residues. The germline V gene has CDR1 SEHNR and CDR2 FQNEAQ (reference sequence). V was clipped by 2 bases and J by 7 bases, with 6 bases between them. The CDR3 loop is CASSLTANEQFF. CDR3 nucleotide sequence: TGTGCCAGCAGCTTAACAGCGAATGAGCAGTTCTTC.

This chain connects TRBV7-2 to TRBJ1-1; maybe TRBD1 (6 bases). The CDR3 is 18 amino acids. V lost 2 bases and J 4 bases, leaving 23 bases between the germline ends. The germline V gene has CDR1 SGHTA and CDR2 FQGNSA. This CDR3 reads CASSLRGAGTYERTEAFF. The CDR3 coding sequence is TGTGCCAGCAGCTTACGGGGGGCCGGGACATACGAACGCACTGAAGCTTTCTTT.

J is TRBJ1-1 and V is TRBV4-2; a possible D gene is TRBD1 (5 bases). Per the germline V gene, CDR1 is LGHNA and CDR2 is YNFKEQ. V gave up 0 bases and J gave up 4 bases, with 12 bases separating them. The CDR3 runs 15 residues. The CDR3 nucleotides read TGTGCCAGCAGCCAAGATGGGGGTCGGGGCACTGAAGCTTTCTTT. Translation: CASSQDGGRGTEAFF.